This TCR beta chain was identified during a study of control samples from healthy donors and cancer patients. CDR3 size: 15 residues. With V trimmed by 0 bases and J by 6 bases, 5 bases remained unmatched. CDR1 and CDR2 (germline): SGHRS, YFSETQ. TCRdb keeps only in-frame clones here, not all; method: immunoSEQ multiplex PCR. Counted here are around 140,000 clones, around 90% occurring once; the ten biggest clones make up about 2.7%. The sample consisted of blood. The chain joins TRBV5-1 to TRBJ2-1; 8 bases line up with TRBD1. The clonotype originates from a man in his forties in good health. In nucleotides, the CDR3 is TGCGCCAGCAGCTTGGGGACAGGGATCGCCAATGAGCAGTTCTTC. It yields the protein CASSLGTGIANEQFF.